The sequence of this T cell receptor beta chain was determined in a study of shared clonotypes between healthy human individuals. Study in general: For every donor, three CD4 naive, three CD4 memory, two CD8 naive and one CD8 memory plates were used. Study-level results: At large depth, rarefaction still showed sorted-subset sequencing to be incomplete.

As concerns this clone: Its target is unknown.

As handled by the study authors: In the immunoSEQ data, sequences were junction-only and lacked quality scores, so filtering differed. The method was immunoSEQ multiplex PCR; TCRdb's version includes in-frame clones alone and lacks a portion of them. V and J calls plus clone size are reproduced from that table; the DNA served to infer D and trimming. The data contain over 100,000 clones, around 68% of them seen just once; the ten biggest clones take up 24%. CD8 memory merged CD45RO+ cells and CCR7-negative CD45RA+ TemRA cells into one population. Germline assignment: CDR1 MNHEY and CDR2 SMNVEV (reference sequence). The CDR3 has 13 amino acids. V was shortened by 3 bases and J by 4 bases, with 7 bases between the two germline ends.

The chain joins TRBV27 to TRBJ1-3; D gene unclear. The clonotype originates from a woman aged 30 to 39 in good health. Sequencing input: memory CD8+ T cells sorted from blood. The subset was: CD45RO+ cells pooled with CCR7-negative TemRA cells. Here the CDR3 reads CASSFNRGNTIYF. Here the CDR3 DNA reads TGTGCCAGCAGTTTTAACCGAGGAAACACCATATATTTT.